Listed here are 7 T cell receptor beta chains from one sample, sequenced in a study of blood T cell repertoires in COVID-19. Method: immunoSEQ multiplex PCR; TCRdb's copy keeps in-frame clones and lacks some. The profile shows approximately 170,000 clones, 70% to 90% of them singletons. Sequenced: peripheral blood. All receptors come from a man between 60 and 75 years old who had recovered from COVID-19.

V usage is TRBV18 and J usage is TRBJ2-6; 7 bases are a match to TRBD1. The CDR3 loop spans 17 amino acids. Germline V gene data show CDR1 as KGHSH and CDR2 as LQKENI. Trimming cost V 0 bases and J 0 bases; bases outside gene matches: 2. CDR3 sequence: CASSPPGGLSGANVLTF. For the CDR3, the DNA is TGTGCCAGCTCACCACCAGGGGGCCTCTCTGGGGCCAACGTCCTGACTTTC.

This chain links TRBV27 with TRBJ1-1, with a possible D match to TRBD1 (6 bases). Germline V gene lookup returns CDR1 MNHEY and CDR2 SMNVEV (reference sequence). V lost 4 bases and J lost 11, with 23 bases in between. This CDR3 is built from 15 residues. CDR3 nucleotide sequence: TGTGCCAGCAGTTCAGCAGGGGCGTCTATGAACGCGGCTTTCTTT. It is translated as CASSSAGASMNAAFF.

This clone was observed once. The V and J genes are TRBV11-1 and TRBJ1-1; TRBD1 agrees at 7 bases. CDR1 is SGHAT and CDR2 is FQDESV in the germline V gene (reference sequence). The CDR3 spans 15 residues. With V trimmed by 5 bases and J by 1 base, 7 bases remained unmatched. The CDR3 loop reads CASSVLTGSNTEAFF. The CDR3 nucleotides read TGTGCCAGCAGCGTCCTGACAGGGTCGAACACTGAAGCTTTCTTT.

This sequence joins TRBV7-3 and TRBJ1-5; 10 nucleotides match TRBD1. The length of the CDR3 is 13 residues. The V gene end was trimmed by 4 bases and the J gene end by 7 bases; junction bases not matched to a gene: 1. Per germline, CDR1 SGHTA and CDR2 FQGTGA. The CDR3 coding sequence is TGTGCCAGCAGCTCGACAGGGGGCCAGCCCCAGCATTTT. This translates into CASSSTGGQPQHF.

The CDR3 sequence: CTSSTLAGDTDTQYF. For the CDR3, the DNA is TGCACCAGCAGCACACTAGCGGGGGACACAGATACGCAGTATTTT. The chain couples TRBV1 to TRBJ2-3; TRBD2, the D gene given by the table, was not confirmed from the DNA. TRBV1 is an annotated pseudogene. The CDR3 contains 15 residues.

The rearrangement uses TRBV2 and TRBJ2-1, with 8 bases aligning to TRBD1. V was pared by 3 bases and J by 10 bases, with 2 bases of the junction left unmatched. The germline V gene encodes CDR1 SNHLY and CDR2 FYNNEI. The CDR3 has 12 amino acids. Written as DNA, the CDR3 is TGTGCCAGCAGTGACAGGGGGCCGGAGCAGTTCTTC. It is translated as CASSDRGPEQFF.

This clone appeared once. The chain uses TRBV9 and TRBJ2-5, with 8 bases lining up with TRBD2. Unmatched junction bases numbered 8, after V lost 0 bases and J lost 4 bases. The CDR3 spans 16 residues. CDR1 is SGDLS and CDR2 is YYNGEE in the germline V gene. CDR3 region: CASSVALGGGRETQYF. CDR3 DNA: TGTGCCAGCAGCGTAGCTCTCGGCGGGGGGAGAGAGACCCAGTACTTC.